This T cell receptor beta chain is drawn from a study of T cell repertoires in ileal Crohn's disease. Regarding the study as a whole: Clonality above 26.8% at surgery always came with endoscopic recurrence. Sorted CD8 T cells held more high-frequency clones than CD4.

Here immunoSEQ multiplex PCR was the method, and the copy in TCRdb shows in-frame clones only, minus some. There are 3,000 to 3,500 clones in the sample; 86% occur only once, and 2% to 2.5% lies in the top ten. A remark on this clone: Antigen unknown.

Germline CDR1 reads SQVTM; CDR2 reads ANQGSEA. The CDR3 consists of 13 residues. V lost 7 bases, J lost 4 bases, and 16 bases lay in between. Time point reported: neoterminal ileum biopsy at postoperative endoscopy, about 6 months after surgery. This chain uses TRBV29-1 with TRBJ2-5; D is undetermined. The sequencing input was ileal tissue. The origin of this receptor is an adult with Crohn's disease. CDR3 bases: TGCAGCGGCGCCGGGTATGTGTCAGAGACCCAGTACTTC. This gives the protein CSGAGYVSETQYF.